Below, 29 T cell receptor beta chains from the same sample are listed, as sequenced in a study of shared clonotypes between healthy human individuals. Only in-frame clones appear in the TCRdb table, and some are missing; sequencing was by immunoSEQ multiplex PCR. The sample has about 1 million clones, 70% to 80% seen once. Sequenced sample: memory CD4+ T cells sorted from blood. Subset indicated: CD45RA-negative fraction. The receptors shown here come from a man aged 18 to 29 in good health.

The count of this clone is one. The rearrangement links TRBV7-2 to TRBJ1-5; 8 bases agree with TRBD1. The germline CDR1 and CDR2 sequences are SGHTA and FQGNSA. This CDR3 comprises 17 residues. V was clipped by 3 bases and J by 0 bases; unmatched bases: 7. The CDR3 region has the DNA TGTGCCAGCAGCTTGCAAACAGGGGGGCATAGCAATCAGCCCCAGCATTTT. This codes for CASSLQTGGHSNQPQHF.

This rearrangement joins TRBV6-5 to TRBJ1-2; D is uncertain. CDR1 and CDR2 from the germline V gene are MNHEY and SVGAGI. Trimming removed 0 bases at V and 2 bases at J, with 7 bases between. The CDR3 length is 14 residues. In nucleotides, the CDR3 is TGTGCCAGCAGTTACTCTGGTTCAAACTATGGCTACACCTTC. Translated, it gives CASSYSGSNYGYTF.

The CDR3 region has the DNA TGTGCCAGCAGCTTGGGACAGCCCTCTGGGGCCAACGTCCTGACTTTC. It is translated as CASSLGQPSGANVLTF. The genes are TRBV5-8 and TRBJ2-6, with a weak D call TRBD1 (5 bases). The V end was cut by 0 bases, the J end by 0 bases, with 7 bases between. The V gene's germline CDR1 is SGHTS and CDR2 YDEGEE. The length of the CDR3 is 16 residues. The full variable domain, in which reference TRBV5-8 and TRBJ2-6 provide the parts outside the CDR3, is EAGVTQSPTHLIKTRGQQATLRCSPISGHTSVYWYQQALGLGLQFLLWYDEGEERNRGNFPPRFSGRQFPNYSSELNVNALELEDSALYLCASSLGQPSGANVLTFGAGSRLTVL.

J is TRBJ1-1 and V is TRBV7-2; a weak D match, TRBD1 (5 bases). V shed 3 bases and J shed 5 bases, with 16 bases lying between them. This CDR3 region has 15 residues. Per the germline V gene, CDR1 is SGHTA and CDR2 is FQGNSA. CDR3: CASSLGGFTGTEAFF. The CDR3 DNA reads as TGTGCCAGCAGCTTGGGGGGGTTCACTGGAACTGAAGCTTTCTTT. The full variable domain, completed using reference TRBV7-2 and TRBJ1-1, is GAGVSQSPSNKVTEKGKDVELRCDPISGHTALYWYRQSLGQGLEFLIYFQGNSAPDKSGLPSDRFSAERTGGSVSTLTIQRTQQEDSAVYLCASSLGGFTGTEAFFGQGTRLTVV.

This clone was observed a single time. The chain uses TRBV18 and TRBJ1-5; D not certain. This CDR3 contains 13 residues. Deletions cut 5 bases from V and 5 bases from J, with 10 bases between. The germline gives CDR1 KGHSH, CDR2 LQKENI. Here the CDR3 reads CASSTDPDQPQHF. DNA of the CDR3: TGTGCCAGCTCAACCGACCCGGATCAGCCCCAGCATTTT. Complete variable domain (other parts from reference TRBV18 and TRBJ1-5): NAGVMQNPRHLVRRRGQEARLRCSPMKGHSHVYWYRQLPEEGLKFMVYLQKENIIDESGMPKERFSAEFPKEGPSILRIQQVVRGDSAAYFCASSTDPDQPQHFGDGTRLSIL.

The V call is TRBV11-3, the J call TRBJ2-7, with D tentatively TRBD1 or TRBD2 (5 bases each). The germline V gene has CDR1 SGHNT and CDR2 YENEEA. The CDR3 consists of 13 residues. V was shortened by 3 bases and J by 4 bases, with 10 bases between the two germline ends. The CDR3 nucleotides are TGTGCCAGCAGCTTTGGAGAGGGGTACGAGCAGTACTTC. Protein sequence: CASSFGEGYEQYF.

The sample holds one count of this clone. The rearrangement links TRBV30 to TRBJ2-3; unclear D gene. From germline, CDR1 is GTSNPN and CDR2 SVGIG (reference sequence). Trimming left V 0 bases short and J 2 bases short, with 9 bases between. This CDR3 is 14 amino acids long. CDR3 protein: CAWSVGSNTDTQYF. CDR3 coding DNA: TGTGCCTGGAGTGTCGGCAGCAACACAGATACGCAGTATTTT.

The chain employs TRBV7-3 and TRBJ1-3; D remains unclear. The CDR3 totals 13 residues. The germline CDR1 and CDR2 sequences are SGHTA and FQGTGA. V lost 5 bases to trimming and J lost 2 bases, with 7 bases between them. CDR3 nucleotides: TGTGCCAGCAGCGCGGGAACTGGAAACACCATATATTTT. Protein: CASSAGTGNTIYF.

The chain links TRBV15 to TRBJ1-1; TRBD1 might be the D (6 bases). Germline assignment: CDR1 LNHNV and CDR2 YYDKDF (reference sequence). V lost 0 bases, J lost 4 bases, and 15 bases lay in between. This CDR3 comprises 16 residues. CDR3 in amino acids: CATSRDRGAGSTEAFF. As DNA, the CDR3 is TGTGCCACCAGCAGAGATCGGGGGGCGGGATCCACTGAAGCTTTCTTT.

V and J are TRBV21-1 and TRBJ1-2. TRBV21-1 is noted as a pseudogene. The CDR3 is made up of 16 amino acids. In nucleotides, the CDR3 is TGTGCCAGCAGCAAAGATAAGGCCCCAGTGCGGACTGGCTACACCTTC. As protein: CASSKDKAPVRTGYTF.

V is TRBV5-8 and J is TRBJ2-6; D may be TRBD2 (6 bases). In germline, CDR1 is SGHTS, CDR2 YDEGEE. V was shortened by 4 bases and J by 3 bases, with 20 bases between the two germline ends. This CDR3 contains 18 residues. The CDR3 DNA sequence: TGTGCCAGCAGCACCAGGTGGGGGGTTCGTGGTGGGGCCAACGTCCTGACTTTC. Translation: CASSTRWGVRGGANVLTF.

The chain is built from TRBV4-1 and TRBJ2-7; 9 bases fit TRBD1. After removal of 1 base from V and 5 bases from J, the junction contained 12 bases not matched to a gene. Germline V lookup: CDR1 MGHRA, CDR2 YSYEKL. The CDR3 has 17 amino acids. CDR3 region: CASSQASGGQGTHEQYF. CDR3 bases: TGCGCCAGCAGCCAAGCATCGGGGGGACAGGGAACCCACGAGCAGTACTTC.

The chain joins TRBV30 to TRBJ1-5; D is possibly TRBD1 (5 bases). The CDR3 totals 14 residues. Germline V gene data show CDR1 as GTSNPN and CDR2 as SVGIG (reference sequence). The V and J ends lost 1 base and 3 bases respectively, with 10 bases between them. The CDR3 DNA follows: TGTGCCTGGAGTGACCAGGGCTTCAATCAGCCCCAGCATTTT. Translation: CAWSDQGFNQPQHF.

The CDR3 loop is CASSLRRDPPGELFF. As DNA, the CDR3 is TGTGCCAGCAGCTTGAGGCGGGATCCGCCCGGGGAGCTGTTTTTT. This chain connects TRBV5-4 to TRBJ2-2, with a possible D match to TRBD2 (6 bases). Trimming cost V 1 base and J 6 bases, with 13 bases left between them. The length of the CDR3 is 15 residues. CDR1 and CDR2 (germline): SGHNT, YYREEE (reference sequence).

This clone appeared a few times. The chain carries TRBV6-1 and TRBJ1-3; D is unresolved. Germline-derived CDR1 and CDR2 are MNHNS and SASEGT. The CDR3 is made up of 13 amino acids. The V and J ends lost 3 bases and 8 bases respectively, with 11 bases between them. The DNA for the CDR3 is TGTGCCAGCAGTGAGAGACCTGGGGACACCATATATTTT. Translation: CASSERPGDTIYF.

The rearrangement joins TRBV5-5 to TRBJ2-2; a possible D gene is TRBD1 (5 bases). The V gene's germline CDR1 is SGHKS and CDR2 YYEKEE (reference sequence). The CDR3 runs to 14 residues. V lost 2 bases to trimming and J lost 6 bases, with 11 bases between them. CDR3 residues: CASSLVTGPGELFF. DNA of the CDR3: TGTGCCAGCAGCTTAGTCACAGGTCCCGGGGAGCTGTTTTTT. Based on the CDR3 plus reference TRBV5-5 and TRBJ2-2, the full variable domain is DAGVTQSPTHLIKTRGQQVTLRCSPISGHKSVSWYQQVLGQGPQFIFQYYEKEERGRGNFPDRFSARQFPNYSSELNVNALLLGDSALYLCASSLVTGPGELFFGEGSRLTVL.

This chain joins TRBV9 and TRBJ1-2; D unresolved. Germline CDR1 and CDR2: SGDLS and YYNGEE. V was pared by 3 bases and J by 1 base, with 19 bases between. The CDR3 spans 17 residues. The CDR3: CASSAGLPPGRNYGYTF. The DNA for the CDR3 is TGTGCCAGCAGCGCGGGTCTGCCCCCAGGCCGTAACTATGGCTACACCTTC.

The chain has TRBV9 and TRBJ2-2; 15 nucleotides agree with TRBD2. The length of the CDR3 is 17 residues. V was clipped by 6 bases and J by 0 bases; unmatched bases: 3. Germline V gene sequence: CDR1 SGDLS, CDR2 YYNGEE. CDR3 in amino acids: CASKRTSGRANTGELFF. The CDR3, as DNA: TGTGCCAGCAAGAGGACTAGCGGGAGGGCGAACACCGGGGAGCTGTTTTTT.

The rearrangement uses TRBV28 and TRBJ1-5, with D perhaps TRBD1 (5 bases). The germline V and J ends were trimmed by 3 bases and 4 bases, with 13 bases remaining between them. CDR3 length equals 15 residues. The germline V gene has CDR1 MDHEN and CDR2 SYDVKM. CDR3 loop: CASSFGGDRNQPQHF. CDR3 in DNA: TGTGCCAGCAGTTTCGGGGGTGACAGAAATCAGCCCCAGCATTTT.

V is TRBV19 and J is TRBJ2-2; no firm D call. The CDR3 extends over 15 amino acids. V gave up 7 bases and J gave up 1 base, with 13 bases separating them. Germline-derived CDR1 and CDR2 are LNHDA and SQIVND (reference sequence). The CDR3: CASTPGHRNTGELFF. The CDR3 region has the DNA TGTGCCAGTACCCCTGGGCACCGGAACACCGGGGAGCTGTTTTTT.

The rearrangement uses TRBV29-1 and TRBJ2-1, with 7 bases identical to TRBD1. Trimming cost V 2 bases and J 7 bases; bases outside gene matches: 8. This CDR3 is 14 amino acids long. From germline, CDR1 is SQVTM and CDR2 ANQGSEA. The CDR3: CSVERGLRGNEQFF. In DNA form, the CDR3 reads TGCAGCGTTGAAAGGGGGCTGCGTGGGAATGAGCAGTTCTTC.

This chain links TRBV2 with TRBJ1-1; 9 bases map to TRBD1. Trimming cost V 6 bases and J 1 base; bases outside gene matches: 6. Germline V gene data show CDR1 as SNHLY and CDR2 as FYNNEI. The CDR3 runs to 15 residues. CDR3: CASSSRQGENTEAFF. DNA for the CDR3: TGTGCCAGCAGCTCAAGACAGGGGGAGAACACTGAAGCTTTCTTT.

In its sample, this clone was seen once. The chain joins TRBV5-1 to TRBJ2-5; D is tentatively TRBD1 or TRBD2 (6 bases each). Germline CDR1 and CDR2: SGHRS and YFSETQ. Trimming cost V 0 bases and J 1 base, with 10 bases left between them. The CDR3 covers 15 residues. This CDR3 is CASSLGPGAQETQYF. The DNA for the CDR3 is TGCGCCAGCAGCTTGGGTCCGGGGGCCCAAGAGACCCAGTACTTC. The complete variable domain, with remaining parts taken from reference TRBV5-1 and TRBJ2-5, reads KAGVTQTPRYLIKTRGQQVTLSCSPISGHRSVSWYQQTPGQGLQFLFEYFSETQRNKGNFPGRFSGRQFSNSRSEMNVSTLELGDSALYLCASSLGPGAQETQYFGPGTRLLVL.

The chain has TRBV29-1 and TRBJ2-7; 9 positions match TRBD2. This CDR3 is 16 amino acids long. From germline, CDR1 is SQVTM and CDR2 ANQGSEA. With 1 base clipped from V and 3 bases from J, the junction kept 10 bases outside the gene matches. CDR3 in amino acids: CSVEGPAGGPNYEQYF. CDR3 nucleotide sequence: TGCAGCGTTGAAGGCCCTGCGGGAGGGCCCAACTACGAGCAGTACTTC.

This sequence joins TRBV6-1 and TRBJ2-1, with 8 bases matching TRBD2. Germline CDR1 is MNHNS and CDR2 is SASEGT. After removal of 3 bases from V and 8 bases from J, the junction contained 9 bases not matched to a gene. CDR3 length: 15 amino acids. The chain's CDR3 is CASSDQLAAGDEQFF. The CDR3 region has the DNA TGTGCCAGCAGTGATCAACTAGCGGCGGGGGATGAGCAGTTCTTC.

This clone has a count of ten or more. J is TRBJ1-2 and V is TRBV4-1; D might be TRBD1 (6 bases). This CDR3 region has 14 residues. V lost 3 bases and J lost 4, with 12 bases in between. The germline V gene encodes CDR1 MGHRA and CDR2 YSYEKL. CDR3 sequence reads: CASSHDRRGYGYTF. The CDR3 DNA reads as TGCGCCAGCAGCCACGACAGGAGAGGCTATGGCTACACCTTC.

This clone has only one observation. For the CDR3, the DNA is TGTGCCAGCAGCCGGAGGGGGTTCAGCTCTGGAAACACCATATATTTT. Translation: CASSRRGFSSGNTIYF. This chain connects TRBV7-2 to TRBJ1-3, with a tentative D call TRBD1 (6 bases). V gave up 5 bases and J gave up 0 bases, with 14 bases separating them. From germline, CDR1 is SGHTA and CDR2 FQGNSA. The CDR3 runs 16 residues.

The J gene is TRBJ1-6, the V gene TRBV4-2; 10 bases map to TRBD1. The CDR3 covers 16 residues. CDR1 and CDR2 (germline): LGHNA, YNFKEQ. The ends lost 0 bases at V and 8 bases at J; junction bases unmatched: 4. The chain's CDR3 is CASSQEGTGVDSPLHF. The CDR3 bases are TGTGCCAGCAGCCAAGAGGGGACAGGGGTTGATTCACCCCTCCACTTT.

The chain uses TRBV7-2 and TRBJ2-5; TRBD1 is a possible D gene (5 bases). The CDR3 loop spans 18 amino acids. CDR1 and CDR2 from the germline V gene are SGHTA and FQGNSA. V lost 1 base to trimming and J lost 5 bases, with 23 bases between them. CDR3 region: CASSLGARGRRARETQYF. Here the CDR3 DNA reads TGTGCCAGCAGCTTAGGTGCTAGGGGTAGGAGAGCCAGGGAGACCCAGTACTTC.